Below are 15 T cell receptor beta chains sequenced from a single sample in a study of shared clonotypes between healthy human individuals. CD45RO-negative, CCR7-positively selected cells formed the naive CD8 fraction, excluding terminally differentiated effector memory CD45RA+ cells. The method was immunoSEQ multiplex PCR; TCRdb's version includes in-frame clones alone and lacks a portion of them. The data contain hundreds of thousands of clones, more than 95% of them singletons. The sequenced material came from naive CD8+ T cells sorted from blood. The receptors originated from a man aged 25-40 years in good health.

The rearrangement uses TRBV7-8 and TRBJ2-1; D is unresolved. Germline lookup yields CDR1 SGHVS and CDR2 FQNEAQ. The ends were cut back, 5 bases at V and 10 bases at J, with 27 bases in the middle. This CDR3 has 17 residues. The CDR3 reads CASSTLTPYDGVEEQFF. CDR3 nucleotide sequence: TGTGCCAGCAGCACGCTTACCCCCTACGATGGGGTAGAAGAGCAGTTCTTC. Complete variable domain (other parts from reference TRBV7-8 and TRBJ2-1): GAGVSQSPRYKVAKRGQDVALRCDPISGHVSLFWYQQALGQGPEFLTYFQNEAQLDKSGLPSDRFFAERPEGSVSTLKIQRTQQEDSAVYLCASSTLTPYDGVEEQFFGPGTRLTVL.

The V call is TRBV19, the J call TRBJ1-1; weak D call: TRBD1 (5 bases). The germline CDR1 and CDR2 sequences are LNHDA and SQIVND (reference sequence). This CDR3 spans 14 amino acids. V was shortened by 2 bases and J by 4 bases, with 11 bases between the two germline ends. DNA for the CDR3: TGTGCCAGTAGTATAACCCAAGGGGCCACTGAAGCTTTCTTT. Translation: CASSITQGATEAFF.

This clone was counted only a few times. This chain joins TRBV6-1 and TRBJ2-5; D uncertain. V dropped 4 bases and J dropped 4 bases, with 16 bases sitting between them. This CDR3 spans 15 amino acids. Germline assignment: CDR1 MNHNS and CDR2 SASEGT. The CDR3 nucleotides read TGTGCCAGCAGTGGGCCCAATAGGGTCGGAGAGACCCAGTACTTC. Amino acid sequence: CASSGPNRVGETQYF.

V is TRBV11-2 and J is TRBJ2-7, with TRBD2 as a possible D gene (5 bases). Trimming removed 4 bases at V and 3 bases at J, with 13 bases between. Germline V gives CDR1 SGHAT, CDR2 FQNNGV. This CDR3 is built from 14 residues. The CDR3 sequence: CASSYASGNYEQYF. DNA for the CDR3: TGTGCCAGCAGCTATGCTTCCGGGAACTACGAGCAGTACTTC.

Here the CDR3 DNA reads TGCGCCAGCAGCCAAGATGGACCCCCCGCGGGAGGGGTCACAGATACGCAGTATTTT. Translated: CASSQDGPPAGGVTDTQYF. This chain joins TRBV4-3 and TRBJ2-3; 9 nucleotides align to TRBD2. CDR3 length equals 19 residues. Germline V lookup: CDR1 LGHNA, CDR2 YSLEER. J gave up 2 bases and V 0 bases, and 12 bases lay outside the gene matches.

This clone appeared a single time. The CDR3 sequence is CSVRREGRYNEQFF. CDR3 in DNA: TGCAGCGTCCGTCGGGAGGGCCGCTACAATGAGCAGTTCTTC. The rearrangement uses TRBV29-1 and TRBJ2-1; 8 nucleotides line up with TRBD2. The length of the CDR3 is 14 residues. Trimming at V came to 6 bases and at J to 3 bases, leaving 7 bases not matched to a gene. CDR1 and CDR2 from the germline V gene are SQVTM and ANQGSEA.

Of note for this clone: In the same sample, other DNA sequences code for this CDR3. The chain combines TRBV29-1 with TRBJ2-5, with a possible D match to TRBD1 (6 bases). V lost 3 bases and J 4 bases, leaving 12 bases between the germline ends. The CDR3 sequence is 13 residues long. CDR1 SQVTM and CDR2 ANQGSEA come from the germline V gene. CDR3 protein: CSVEAGVRETQYF. Written as DNA, the CDR3 is TGCAGCGTTGAGGCAGGGGTTAGAGAGACCCAGTACTTC.

The CDR3 protein is CASRTVLPSSYNEQFF. CDR3 nucleotide sequence: TGTGCCAGCAGGACGGTACTCCCAAGCTCCTACAATGAGCAGTTCTTC. The chain is built from TRBV6-6 and TRBJ2-1; D is unresolved. Trimming removed 6 bases at V and 0 bases at J, with 15 bases between. CDR1 and CDR2 from the germline V gene are MNHNY and SVGAGI (reference sequence). The CDR3 runs 16 residues.

V is TRBV7-6 and J is TRBJ1-2; no clear D. This CDR3 spans 13 amino acids. CDR1 is SGHVS and CDR2 is FNYEAQ in the germline V gene. V shed 1 base and J shed 6 bases, with 9 bases lying between them. Written as DNA, the CDR3 is TGTGCCAGCAGCTTAGTTTCTGGAGATGGCTACACCTTC. Its translation: CASSLVSGDGYTF.

The chain uses TRBV7-9 and TRBJ1-2; D possibly corresponds to TRBD1 (5 bases). Trimming pared 1 base from V and 8 bases from J, leaving 11 bases between. This CDR3 is 13 amino acids long. Germline lookup yields CDR1 SEHNR and CDR2 FQNEAQ (reference sequence). The CDR3 loop is CASSLDRRTGYTF. Here the CDR3 DNA reads TGTGCCAGCAGCTTAGACAGGAGAACGGGCTACACCTTC.

This clone appeared a single time. J is TRBJ1-1 and V is TRBV6-6; 9 bases fit TRBD1. Germline V gives CDR1 MNHNY, CDR2 SVGAGI (reference sequence). The trim removed 5 bases at V and 1 base at J, leaving 5 bases unmatched. The CDR3 extends over 15 amino acids. The CDR3 DNA follows: TGTGCCAGCAGTGACAGGGGGGGGGAGAACACTGAAGCTTTCTTT. Its translation: CASSDRGGENTEAFF.

The chain recombines TRBV5-5 with TRBJ2-3, with D maybe TRBD1 (6 bases). The CDR3 is 13 amino acids. The ends were cut back, 5 bases at V and 5 bases at J, with 12 bases in the middle. The germline gives CDR1 SGHKS, CDR2 YYEKEE (reference sequence). The CDR3 region has the DNA TGTGCCAGCAGAGAGGGGGAGAGAGATACGCAGTATTTT. This encodes CASREGERDTQYF. The full variable domain, with the rest looked up from reference TRBV5-5 and TRBJ2-3, is DAGVTQSPTHLIKTRGQQVTLRCSPISGHKSVSWYQQVLGQGPQFIFQYYEKEERGRGNFPDRFSARQFPNYSSELNVNALLLGDSALYLCASREGERDTQYFGPGTRLTVL.

The sample holds one count of this clone. This chain joins TRBV7-9 and TRBJ1-3; D unclear. Trimming left V 1 base short and J 0 bases short, with 7 bases between. This CDR3 is 15 amino acids long. In germline, CDR1 is SEHNR, CDR2 FQNEAQ (reference sequence). The CDR3 sequence is CASSLEADSGNTIYF. For the CDR3, the DNA is TGTGCCAGCAGCTTAGAGGCAGACTCTGGAAACACCATATATTTT.

This chain joins TRBV5-1 and TRBJ2-7; TRBD1 matches 12 bases. The CDR3 is 17 amino acids. Germline CDR1 SGHRS, CDR2 YFSETQ. V lost 4 bases and J lost 1; bases outside the gene matches: 9. CDR3: CASSLRDRGQLSYEQYF. In nucleotides, the CDR3 is TGCGCCAGCAGCCTTCGGGACAGGGGGCAGCTTTCCTACGAGCAGTACTTC.

CDR3 bases: TGTGCCAGCAGCTCCCTTCGGGGGGAGACCCTCTCCTACGAGCAGTACTTC. Its translation is CASSSLRGETLSYEQYF. The chain employs TRBV11-2 and TRBJ2-7; 7 nucleotides align to TRBD2. V lost 4 bases and J lost 0; bases outside the gene matches: 12. Germline-derived CDR1 and CDR2 are SGHAT and FQNNGV. CDR3 size: 17 residues.